The 26 T cell receptor beta chains below were found in one sample sequenced in a study of post-analysis software for immune sequencing data. Unique molecular identifiers had been added to the TCR beta cDNA libraries. One entry per CDR3 protein, called by TCRdb with MiXCR from the PCR reads. The table shows hundreds of thousands of distinct CDR3 sequences, with roughly 50% occurring only once. No antigen has been assigned to these receptors. Study-wide findings and caveats: When patients were compared with controls, roughly five TRBV segments were more frequent, TRBV5-6, TRBV5-1 and TRBV20-1 among them.

Sequencing was performed on blood. The receptors stem from a girl aged 5-17 years with multiple sclerosis.

CDR3 amino acids: CATAQTILRVSDTQYF. The CDR3 DNA sequence: TGTGCCACGGCCCAGACCATCCTCCGGGTGTCCGATACGCAGTATTTT. The chain combines TRBV2 with TRBJ2-3; D is unresolved. CDR3 length: 16 residues. Trimming cost V 10 bases and J 6 bases, with 26 bases left between them. CDR1 and CDR2 from the germline V gene are SNHLY and FYNNEI.

The V gene is TRBV5-1, the J gene TRBJ2-5, with TRBD1 identical over 8 bases. Germline values: CDR1 SGHRS, CDR2 YFSETQ. The CDR3 contains 13 residues. Trimming removed 2 bases from V and 4 bases from J; junction bases left unmatched: 1. The CDR3 is CASSFRGPETQYF. DNA of the CDR3: TGCGCCAGCAGCTTCAGGGGGCCAGAGACCCAGTACTTC.

The J gene is TRBJ2-7, the V gene TRBV25-1; D call uncertain. The CDR3 sequence is 15 residues long. The ends were cut back, 4 bases at V and 6 bases at J, with 19 bases in the middle. Germline assignment: CDR1 MGHDK and CDR2 SYGVNS. This CDR3 is CASSGVQHPRVEQYF. The CDR3 bases are TGTGCCAGCAGTGGGGTTCAGCACCCACGGGTCGAGCAGTACTTC.

J is TRBJ2-1 and V is TRBV6-1; TRBD2 matches 14 bases. This CDR3 comprises 19 residues. The V and J ends lost 7 bases and 3 bases, in that order; junction bases with no gene match: 14. Germline V gene lookup returns CDR1 MNHNS and CDR2 SASEGT. CDR3 coding DNA: TGTGCCAGCACTGGGACAGGGACTAGCGGGAGTGGTTTCTACAATGAGCAGTTCTTC. Residues: CASTGTGTSGSGFYNEQFF.

The genes are TRBV5-5 and TRBJ2-7, with 10 bases that match TRBD1. Trimming removed 4 bases from V and 6 bases from J; junction bases left unmatched: 10. This CDR3 is built from 15 residues. Germline V lookup: CDR1 SGHKS, CDR2 YYEKEE (reference sequence). This CDR3 reads CASSAPGQGSLEQYF. In DNA form, the CDR3 reads TGTGCCAGCAGCGCTCCGGGACAGGGGAGCCTCGAGCAGTACTTC.

This chain joins TRBV9 and TRBJ2-5; either TRBD1 or TRBD2 may supply D (5 bases each). The CDR3 is 13 residues long. Germline loops: CDR1 SGDLS, CDR2 YYNGEE. Trimming removed 4 bases from V and 11 bases from J, with 18 bases in between. In DNA form, the CDR3 reads TGTGCCAGCAGCTTAGAGGGGTTGGGGTGGCAGTACTTC. It specifies CASSLEGLGWQYF.

CDR3 in amino acids: CATSRMGGAGETQYF. For the CDR3, the DNA is TGTGCCACCAGCAGAATGGGGGGCGCCGGGGAGACCCAGTACTTC. The J gene is TRBJ2-7, the V gene TRBV15, with D perhaps TRBD1 or TRBD2 (6 bases each). The DNA end is more similar to TRBJ2-5, so the J call may be wrong. The CDR3 extends over 15 amino acids. Germline CDR1 and CDR2: LNHNV and YYDKDF (reference sequence).

The gene calls are TRBV7-3 and TRBJ2-3; the D gene is possibly TRBD2 (6 bases). V lost 5 bases and J lost 0, with 9 bases in between. The CDR3 extends over 14 amino acids. Per germline, CDR1 SGHTA and CDR2 FQGTGA. The CDR3 DNA sequence: TGTGCCAGCAGCCGGGACTTTAGCACAGATACGCAGTATTTT. Amino acid sequence: CASSRDFSTDTQYF.

The sample holds a few counts of this clonotype. The chain combines TRBV20-1 with TRBJ2-7; 9 bases line up with TRBD2. Germline V lookup: CDR1 DFQATT, CDR2 SNEGSKA (reference sequence). The CDR3 is made up of 15 amino acids. The ends lost 0 bases at V and 5 bases at J; junction bases unmatched: 8. The CDR3 sequence is CSAREPRREGNEQYF. CDR3 sequence (DNA): TGCAGTGCTAGAGAGCCTCGGCGGGAGGGTAACGAGCAGTACTTC.

The chain joins TRBV7-2 to TRBJ2-7, with D possibly being TRBD1 (5 bases). The J call may be incorrect, as the DNA end agrees better with TRBJ2-5. The CDR3 totals 16 residues. Germline V gene sequence: CDR1 SGHTA, CDR2 FQGNSA. This CDR3 is CASSLRVTGASQTQYF. CDR3 coding DNA: TGTGCCAGCAGCTTAAGGGTCACAGGAGCCTCGCAGACCCAGTACTTC.

The sample holds a few counts of this clonotype. This chain joins TRBV6-5 and TRBJ2-1, with 13 bases identical to TRBD2. This CDR3 comprises 15 residues. Germline V lookup: CDR1 MNHEY, CDR2 SVGAGI. The V gene end was trimmed by 5 bases and the J gene end by 9 bases; junction bases not matched to a gene: 7. CDR3 DNA: TGTGCCAGCAGTCGGACTAGCGGGAGTCAGGCTGAGCAGTTCTTC. Translating gives CASSRTSGSQAEQFF.

The V and J genes are TRBV4-2 and TRBJ2-7; TRBD1 aligns across 11 bases. V gave up 5 bases and J gave up 2 bases; unmatched junction bases: 5. Germline assignment: CDR1 LGHNA and CDR2 YNFKEQ. The CDR3 length is 15 residues. CDR3 nucleotides: TGTGCCAGCAGCATGGGACAGGGGGGCCCCTACGAGCAGTACTTC. This encodes CASSMGQGGPYEQYF.

The V and J genes are TRBV7-9 and TRBJ2-1; D remains ambiguous. This CDR3 contains 15 residues. Germline loops: CDR1 SEHNR, CDR2 FQNEAQ (reference sequence). Trimming removed 1 base at V and 6 bases at J, with 13 bases between. The CDR3, as DNA: TGTGCCAGCAGCTTAGTTCGCCCCAACACCAATGAGCAGTTCTTC. Translated: CASSLVRPNTNEQFF. The whole variable domain, remainder taken from reference TRBV7-9 and TRBJ2-1, is DTGVSQNPRHKITKRGQNVTFRCDPISEHNRLYWYRQTLGQGPEFLTYFQNEAQLEKSRLLSDRFSAERPKGSFSTLEIQRTEQGDSAMYLCASSLVRPNTNEQFFGPGTRLTVL.

On this clonotype itself: At one of its ends the junction is not consistent with the germline gene, which may arise from a read error. The genes are TRBV20-1 and TRBJ2-7; 13 nucleotides agree with TRBD2. The germline V gene encodes CDR1 DFQATT and CDR2 SNEGSKA (reference sequence). The CDR3 is made up of 16 amino acids. The CDR3 DNA follows: TGCAGTGCAGGCGTTGGACTAGCGGGAGACTCCTCCGAGCAGTACTTC. It specifies CSAGVGLAGDSSEQYF.

The chain combines TRBV27 with TRBJ2-7; D perhaps matches TRBD2 (6 bases). The CDR3 consists of 14 residues. Trimming took off 2 bases at V and 7 bases at J, with 15 bases between the two ends. Germline V gene lookup returns CDR1 MNHEY and CDR2 SMNVEV (reference sequence). CDR3 amino acids: CASSLLAQYNEQYF. The CDR3, as DNA: TGTGCCAGCAGTTTACTAGCGCAGTACAATGAGCAGTACTTC.

V and J are TRBV7-2 and TRBJ2-1; TRBD1 matches at 9 bases. The CDR3 has 13 residues. CDR1 is SGHTA, CDR2 FQGNSA, per germline. V shed 8 bases, J shed 7 bases, and the junction held 6 bases outside the gene matches. CDR3 amino acids: CASGRDRANEQFF. CDR3 in DNA: TGTGCCAGCGGCCGGGACAGGGCGAATGAGCAGTTCTTC.

The genes are TRBV11-3 and TRBJ2-1, with TRBD2 as a possible D gene (6 bases). This CDR3 region has 15 residues. Trimming cost V 4 bases and J 5 bases, with 15 bases left between them. Germline-derived CDR1 and CDR2 are SGHNT and YENEEA. CDR3 bases: TGTGCCAGCAGCTCCGGGAGACGCCAGGACAATGAGCAGTTCTTC. Its protein product is CASSSGRRQDNEQFF.

The CDR3 sequence: CATSRVLGNEQFF. CDR3 DNA: TGTGCCACCAGCAGGGTTTTGGGCAATGAGCAGTTCTTC. The chain links TRBV15 to TRBJ2-1, with D unresolved. Germline V gives CDR1 LNHNV, CDR2 YYDKDF (reference sequence). V shed 3 bases and J shed 6 bases, with 9 bases lying between them. The CDR3 sequence is 13 residues long.

The V call is TRBV19, the J call TRBJ1-2; D possibly corresponds to TRBD1 (5 bases). V was clipped by 7 bases and J by 8 bases, with 17 bases between them. Germline-derived CDR1 and CDR2 are LNHDA and SQIVND (reference sequence). The CDR3 runs 13 residues. CDR3 in DNA: TGTGCCAGTAATAATCCCCAGGGAAACGGCTACACCTTC. Translated, it gives CASNNPQGNGYTF.

This clonotype was seen more than once but under ten times. The chain joins TRBV6-5 to TRBJ2-3; D is possibly TRBD2 (6 bases). The CDR3 sequence is 17 residues long. V gave up 4 bases and J gave up 2 bases, with 19 bases separating them. Germline values: CDR1 MNHEY, CDR2 SVGAGI. This chain's CDR3 is CASSSQTSSVYTDTQYF. The CDR3 DNA reads as TGTGCCAGCAGTTCCCAGACTAGTTCGGTTTACACAGATACGCAGTATTTT.

Turning to this clonotype: At one of its ends the junction is not consistent with the germline gene, which may arise from a read error. The chain uses TRBV20-1 and TRBJ2-3; 11 bases align to TRBD2. Germline loops: CDR1 DFQATT, CDR2 SNEGSKA (reference sequence). This CDR3 contains 16 residues. CDR3 sequence (DNA): TGCAGTGCTAGGCGACTAGCGGGACTCAGCACAGATGCGCAGTATTTT. As protein: CSARRLAGLSTDAQYF.

This clonotype occurred a few times. This chain joins TRBV19 and TRBJ1-1; D gene ambiguous. Germline CDR1 LNHDA, CDR2 SQIVND (reference sequence). The length of the CDR3 is 13 residues. Trimming took 3 bases from V and 5 from J, leaving 10 bases between them. The CDR3 loop is CASSMVKRTEAFF. The CDR3 DNA follows: TGTGCCAGTAGTATGGTCAAGCGGACTGAAGCTTTCTTT.

This clonotype turned up a few times. V usage is TRBV20-1 and J usage is TRBJ2-1, with 7 nucleotides matching TRBD2. With V trimmed by 6 bases and J by 9 bases, 8 bases remained unmatched. The CDR3 loop spans 12 amino acids. Germline V gene lookup returns CDR1 DFQATT and CDR2 SNEGSKA (reference sequence). CDR3 sequence: CSASGLVFEQFF. CDR3 nucleotide sequence: TGCAGTGCCTCCGGACTAGTATTTGAGCAGTTCTTC.

The chain employs TRBV20-1 and TRBJ1-2, with D perhaps matching TRBD1 (6 bases). Germline-derived CDR1 and CDR2 are DFQATT and SNEGSKA (reference sequence). The CDR3 consists of 13 residues. The V end lost 2 bases, the J end lost 2 bases, and 9 bases lay between the germline ends. CDR3 sequence reads: CSARPGANYGYTF. CDR3 DNA sequence: TGCAGTGCTAGACCGGGGGCCAACTATGGCTACACCTTC.

The chain links TRBV6-2 or TRBV6-3 to TRBJ2-5; no definite D call. The CDR3 has 13 amino acids. V was trimmed by 6 bases and J by 0 bases, leaving 8 bases between them. The V gene's germline CDR1 is MNHEY and CDR2 SVGEGT. The CDR3 DNA reads as TGTGCCAGCAGGCCTAGTCACCAAGAGACCCAGTACTTC. This codes for CASRPSHQETQYF.

The chain uses TRBV4-1 and TRBJ2-7, with TRBD2 matching over 11 bases. In germline, CDR1 is MGHRA, CDR2 YSYEKL. The CDR3 consists of 18 residues. The V and J ends lost 2 bases and 4 bases, in that order; junction bases with no gene match: 13. As DNA, the CDR3 is TGCGCCAGCAGCCAAAGGTCCCTAGCGGGAGGCCCGGATTACGAGCAGTACTTC. This translates into CASSQRSLAGGPDYEQYF.